This T cell receptor (beta chain) was documented in a study of breast tumors, draining lymph nodes, adjacent tissues. Samples came from axillary lymph nodes draining the breast cancer. In this sample, this clonotype turned up many times. Its antigen is still unknown. Regarding the study as a whole: Most tumor T cells seemingly derive from lymph node, then expand in tumor. Tumor repertoires ranked between lymph nodes and nontumor tissue in diversity, with V and J gene preferences. Luminal-like breast cancer showed significantly higher tumor–nontumor repertoire similarity than basal-like. Tumor T cell lymph node origin was a supported hypothesis, not proven.

TCRdb reanalysed the multiplex PCR reads using MiXCR and keeps one entry per CDR3 protein. The top ten clones hold about 4.5% of a sample with 190,000 or so distinct CDR3 sequences, around 33% of them seen once. The sequencing input was axillary lymph node tissue. The sequence was obtained from a female donor with breast cancer. Some clones in this sample may be carry-over from other donors' samples.

The CDR3 nucleotides read TGTGCCAGCAGTTTGGATACAGAGATTAATGAAAAACTGTTTTTT. Its translation: CASSLDTEINEKLFF. This chain uses TRBV12-3 or TRBV12-4 with TRBJ1-4; D is undetermined. Trimming stripped 3 bases from V and 4 bases from J, with 12 bases between. CDR3 length: 15 residues.